The source of this T cell receptor (beta chain) is a study of T cell responses to AZD1222 COVID-19 vaccine. Overall study context: Both about-4-week and about-12-week second-dose recipients were combined. Study-wide results and limits: Epitopes outside B.1.351 and B.1.1.7 mutated regions reportedly drew nearly half of spike TCRs.

This clone was seen once. The antigen is unknown. The V gene's germline CDR1 is SEHNR and CDR2 FQNEAQ (reference sequence). This CDR3 contains 11 residues. J was trimmed by 6 bases and V by 5 bases; bases with no gene match: 0. The assay was immunoSEQ multiplex PCR, and TCRdb's table has in-frame clones only and misses some. Found here are 140,000 to 150,000 clones, roughly 90% of them singletons; the top ten hold around 1.5%. The clonotype was recovered from an adult in good health. The J gene is TRBJ2-7, the V gene TRBV7-9; 8 nucleotides match TRBD2. Sequencing was performed on peripheral blood, taken on day 0 of AZD1222 vaccination. The CDR3 is CASSRGGEQYF. CDR3 DNA: TGTGCCAGCAGCCGGGGGGGCGAGCAGTACTTC.